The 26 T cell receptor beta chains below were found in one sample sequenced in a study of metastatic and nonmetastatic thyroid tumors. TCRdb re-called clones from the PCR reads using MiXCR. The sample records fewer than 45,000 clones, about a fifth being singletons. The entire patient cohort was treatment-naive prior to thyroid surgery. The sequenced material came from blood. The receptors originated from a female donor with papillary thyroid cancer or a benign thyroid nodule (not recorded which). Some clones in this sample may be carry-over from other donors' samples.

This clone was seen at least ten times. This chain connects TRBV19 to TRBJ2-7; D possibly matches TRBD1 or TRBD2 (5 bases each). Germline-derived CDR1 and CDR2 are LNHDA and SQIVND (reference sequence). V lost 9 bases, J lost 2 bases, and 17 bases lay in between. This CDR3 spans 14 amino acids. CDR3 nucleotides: TGTGCCAGCAAAGGGAGTGTGGGGGCCTACGAGCAGTACTTC. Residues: CASKGSVGAYEQYF.

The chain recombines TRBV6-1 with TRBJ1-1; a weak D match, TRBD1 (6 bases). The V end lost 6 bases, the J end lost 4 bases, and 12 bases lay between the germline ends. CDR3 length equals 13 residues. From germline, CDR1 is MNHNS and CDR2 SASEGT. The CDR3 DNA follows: TGTGCCAGCAGGATACAGGGTCGCACTGAAGCTTTCTTT. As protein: CASRIQGRTEAFF.

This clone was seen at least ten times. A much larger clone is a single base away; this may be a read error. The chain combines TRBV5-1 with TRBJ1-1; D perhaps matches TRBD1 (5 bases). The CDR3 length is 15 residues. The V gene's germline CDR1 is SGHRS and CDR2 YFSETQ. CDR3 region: CASSLVQGSNTEASF. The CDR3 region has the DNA TGCGCCAGCAGCTTGGTTCAGGGTTCGAACACTGAAGCTTCCTTT.

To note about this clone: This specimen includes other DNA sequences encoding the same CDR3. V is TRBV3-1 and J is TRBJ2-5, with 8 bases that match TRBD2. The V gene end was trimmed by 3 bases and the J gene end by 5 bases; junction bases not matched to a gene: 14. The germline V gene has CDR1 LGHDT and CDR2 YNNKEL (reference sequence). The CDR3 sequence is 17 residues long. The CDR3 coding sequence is TGTGCCAGCAGCCAGTTTATAGGACTAGCTGCTCAGGAGACCCAGTACTTC. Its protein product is CASSQFIGLAAQETQYF.

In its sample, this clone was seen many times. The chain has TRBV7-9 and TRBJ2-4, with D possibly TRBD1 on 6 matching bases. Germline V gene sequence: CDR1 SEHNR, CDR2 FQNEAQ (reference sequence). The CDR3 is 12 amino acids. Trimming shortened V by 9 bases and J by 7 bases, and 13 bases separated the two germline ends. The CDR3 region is CARTEGENIQYF. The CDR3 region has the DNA TGTGCCAGAACCGAGGGGGAGAACATTCAGTACTTC.

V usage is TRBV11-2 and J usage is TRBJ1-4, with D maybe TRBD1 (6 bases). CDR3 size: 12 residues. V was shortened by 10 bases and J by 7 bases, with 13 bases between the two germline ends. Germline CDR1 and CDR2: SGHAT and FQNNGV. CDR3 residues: CANIRGPEKLFF. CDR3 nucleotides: TGTGCCAACATTCGGGGGCCTGAAAAACTGTTTTTT. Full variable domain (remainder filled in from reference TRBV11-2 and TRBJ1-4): EAGVAQSPRYKIIEKRQSVAFWCNPISGHATLYWYQQILGQGPKLLIQFQNNGVVDDSQLPKDRFSAERLKGVDSTLKIQPAKLEDSAVYLCANIRGPEKLFFGSGTQLSVL.

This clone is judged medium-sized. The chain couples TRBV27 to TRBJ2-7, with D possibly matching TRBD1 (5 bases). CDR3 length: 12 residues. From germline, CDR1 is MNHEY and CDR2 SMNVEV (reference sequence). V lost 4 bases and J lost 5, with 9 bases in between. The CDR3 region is CASSSRVDEQYF. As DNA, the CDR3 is TGTGCCAGCAGTTCCAGGGTCGACGAGCAGTACTTC.

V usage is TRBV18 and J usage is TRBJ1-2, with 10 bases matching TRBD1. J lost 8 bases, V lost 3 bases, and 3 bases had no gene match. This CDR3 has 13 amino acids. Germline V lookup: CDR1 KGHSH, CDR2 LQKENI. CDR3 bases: TGTGCCAGCTCACCCGGGACAGGGGCAGGCTACACCTTC. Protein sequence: CASSPGTGAGYTF. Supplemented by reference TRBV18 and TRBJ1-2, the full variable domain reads NAGVMQNPRHLVRRRGQEARLRCSPMKGHSHVYWYRQLPEEGLKFMVYLQKENIIDESGMPKERFSAEFPKEGPSILRIQQVVRGDSAAYFCASSPGTGAGYTFGSGTRLTVV.

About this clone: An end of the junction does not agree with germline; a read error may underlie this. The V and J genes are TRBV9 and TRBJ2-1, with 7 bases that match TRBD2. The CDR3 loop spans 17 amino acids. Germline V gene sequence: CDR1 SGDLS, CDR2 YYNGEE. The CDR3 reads CASSVGTIGRLRDERFF. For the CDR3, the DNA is TGTGCCAGCAGCGTGGGGACTATCGGTAGACTCAGGGATGAGCGGTTCTTC.

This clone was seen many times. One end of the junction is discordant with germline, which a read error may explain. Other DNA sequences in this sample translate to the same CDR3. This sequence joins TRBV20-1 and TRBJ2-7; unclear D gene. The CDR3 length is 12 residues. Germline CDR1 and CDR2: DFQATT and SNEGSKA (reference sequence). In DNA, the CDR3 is TGCAGTGCCCCTAATCAAATCGGCGAGCAGTACTTT. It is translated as CSAPNQIGEQYF.

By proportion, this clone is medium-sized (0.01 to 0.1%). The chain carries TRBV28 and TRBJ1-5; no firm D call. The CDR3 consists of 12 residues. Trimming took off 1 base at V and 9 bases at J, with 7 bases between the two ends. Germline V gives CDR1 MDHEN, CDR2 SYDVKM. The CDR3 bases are TGTGCCAGCAGTTTATCCGGTGGGCCCCAGCATTTT. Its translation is CASSLSGGPQHF. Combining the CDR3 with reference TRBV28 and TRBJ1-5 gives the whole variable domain DVKVTQSSRYLVKRTGEKVFLECVQDMDHENMFWYRQDPGLGLRLIYFSYDVKMKEKGDIPEGYSVSREKKERFSLILESASTNQTSMYLCASSLSGGPQHFGDGTRLSIL.

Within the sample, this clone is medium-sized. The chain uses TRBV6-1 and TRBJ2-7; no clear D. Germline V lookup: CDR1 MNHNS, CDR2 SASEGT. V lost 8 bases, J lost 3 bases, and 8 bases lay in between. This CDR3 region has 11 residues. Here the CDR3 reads CASRNIYEQYF. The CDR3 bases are TGTGCCAGCCGAAACATCTACGAGCAGTACTTC.

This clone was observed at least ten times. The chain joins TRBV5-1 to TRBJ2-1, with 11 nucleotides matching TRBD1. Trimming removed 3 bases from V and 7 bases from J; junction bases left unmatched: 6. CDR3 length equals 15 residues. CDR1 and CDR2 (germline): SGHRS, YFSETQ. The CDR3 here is CASSSGTGGHNEQFF. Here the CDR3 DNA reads TGCGCCAGCAGCTCCGGGACAGGGGGACATAATGAGCAGTTCTTC.

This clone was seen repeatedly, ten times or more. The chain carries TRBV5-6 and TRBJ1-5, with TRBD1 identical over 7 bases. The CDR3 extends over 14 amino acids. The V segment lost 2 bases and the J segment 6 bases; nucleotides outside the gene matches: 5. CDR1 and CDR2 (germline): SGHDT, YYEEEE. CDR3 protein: CASSFGGGGQPQHF. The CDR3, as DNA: TGTGCCAGCAGCTTTGGAGGGGGCGGTCAGCCCCAGCATTTT.

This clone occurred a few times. CDR3 in amino acids: CASSPWSGVGGYEQYF. The CDR3 DNA sequence: TGTGCCAGCAGTCCATGGTCGGGGGTCGGGGGCTACGAGCAGTACTTC. V usage is TRBV28 and J usage is TRBJ2-7, with D maybe TRBD2 (6 bases). V shed 5 bases and J shed 3 bases, with 20 bases lying between them. This CDR3 has 16 amino acids. Germline V gives CDR1 MDHEN, CDR2 SYDVKM.

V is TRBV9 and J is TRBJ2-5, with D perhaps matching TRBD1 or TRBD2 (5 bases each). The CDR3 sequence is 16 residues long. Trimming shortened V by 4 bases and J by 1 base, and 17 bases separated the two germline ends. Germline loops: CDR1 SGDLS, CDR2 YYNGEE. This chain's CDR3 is CASSSRGRGTQETQYF. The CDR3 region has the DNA TGTGCCAGCAGCTCCCGGGGTAGAGGGACCCAAGAGACCCAGTACTTC.

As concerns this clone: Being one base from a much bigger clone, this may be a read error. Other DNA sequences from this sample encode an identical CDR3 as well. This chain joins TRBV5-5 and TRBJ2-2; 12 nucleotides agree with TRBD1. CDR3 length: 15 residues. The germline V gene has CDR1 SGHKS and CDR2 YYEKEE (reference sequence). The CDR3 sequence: CASSWGQGATGELFF. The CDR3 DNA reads TGTGCCAGCAGCTGGGGACAGGGGGCCACCGGTGAGCTGTTTTTT.

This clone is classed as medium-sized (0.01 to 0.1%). The CDR3 sequence: CASSISQDRVHEQYF. DNA for the CDR3: TGTGCCAGTAGTATCAGTCAGGACAGGGTCCACGAGCAGTACTTC. The V gene is TRBV19, the J gene TRBJ2-7, with TRBD1 matching over 8 bases. In germline, CDR1 is LNHDA, CDR2 SQIVND (reference sequence). The CDR3 covers 15 residues. The V gene end was trimmed by 3 bases and the J gene end by 5 bases; junction bases not matched to a gene: 9.

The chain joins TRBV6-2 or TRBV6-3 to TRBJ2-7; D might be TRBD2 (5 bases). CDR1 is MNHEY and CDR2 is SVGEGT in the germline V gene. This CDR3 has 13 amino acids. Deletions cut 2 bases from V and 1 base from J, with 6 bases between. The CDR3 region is CASSYRGSYEQYF. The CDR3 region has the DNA TGTGCCAGCAGTTACCGCGGGTCCTACGAGCAGTACTTC.

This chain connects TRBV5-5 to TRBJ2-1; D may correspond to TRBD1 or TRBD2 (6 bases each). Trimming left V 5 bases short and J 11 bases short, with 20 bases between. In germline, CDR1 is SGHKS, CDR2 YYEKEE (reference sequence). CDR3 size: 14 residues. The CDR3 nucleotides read TGTGCCAGCAGTCCAGCCATGGGGGGCTCCCAGCAGTTCTTC. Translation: CASSPAMGGSQQFF.

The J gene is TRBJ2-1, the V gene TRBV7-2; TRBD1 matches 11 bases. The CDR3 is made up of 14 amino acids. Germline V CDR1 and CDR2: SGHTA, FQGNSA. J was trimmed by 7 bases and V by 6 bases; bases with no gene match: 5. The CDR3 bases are TGTGCCAGCAGTCGGACAGGGGGCAGGAATGAGCAGTTCTTC. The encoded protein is CASSRTGGRNEQFF.

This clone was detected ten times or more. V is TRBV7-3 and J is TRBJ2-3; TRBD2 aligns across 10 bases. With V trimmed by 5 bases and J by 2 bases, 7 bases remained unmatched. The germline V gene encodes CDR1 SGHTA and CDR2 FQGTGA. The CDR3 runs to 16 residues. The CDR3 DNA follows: TGTGCCAGCAGCCCGCACGGACTAGCGGACACAGATACGCAGTATTTT. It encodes CASSPHGLADTDTQYF.

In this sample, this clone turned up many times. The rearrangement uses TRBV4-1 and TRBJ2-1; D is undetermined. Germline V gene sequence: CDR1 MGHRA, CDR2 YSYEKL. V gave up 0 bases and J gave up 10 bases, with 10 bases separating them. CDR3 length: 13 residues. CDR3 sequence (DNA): TGCGCCAGCAGCCAAGATTTCGGGCGGGAGCAGTTCTTC. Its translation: CASSQDFGREQFF.

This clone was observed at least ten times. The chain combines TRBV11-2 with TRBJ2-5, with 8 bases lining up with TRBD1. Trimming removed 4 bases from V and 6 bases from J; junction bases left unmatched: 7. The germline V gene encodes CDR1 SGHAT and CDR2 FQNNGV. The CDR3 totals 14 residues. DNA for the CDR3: TGTGCCAGCAGCTCTACAGGGGGTGTTAAGACCCAGTACTTC. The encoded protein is CASSSTGGVKTQYF.

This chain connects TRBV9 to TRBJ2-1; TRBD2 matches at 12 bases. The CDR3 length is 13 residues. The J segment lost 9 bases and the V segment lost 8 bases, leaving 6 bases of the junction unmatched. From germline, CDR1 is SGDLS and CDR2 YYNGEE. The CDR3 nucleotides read TGTGCCAGTGGACTAGCGGGATTCGGTGAGCAGTTCTTC. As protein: CASGLAGFGEQFF.

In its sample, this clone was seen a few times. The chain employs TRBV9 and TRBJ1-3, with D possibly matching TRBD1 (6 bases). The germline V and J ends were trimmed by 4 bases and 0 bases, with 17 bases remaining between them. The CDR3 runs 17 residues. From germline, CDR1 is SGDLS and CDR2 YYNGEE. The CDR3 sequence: CASSPMDSINSGNTIYF. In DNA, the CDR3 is TGTGCCAGCAGCCCGATGGACAGCATTAACTCTGGAAACACCATATATTTT.